This TCR beta chain was sequenced for a study of graft-versus-host responses after intestinal transplantation. Study background: All recipients got anti-thymocyte globulin induction, then tacrolimus and steroids for about three years.

Per germline, CDR1 MNHGY and CDR2 SAAAGT. The CDR3 has 14 residues. Trimming took off 5 bases at V and 2 bases at J, with 9 bases between the two ends. The table came from immunoSEQ multiplex PCR; TCRdb's copy has only in-frame clones and leaves some out. The sample lists approximately 5,800 clones, roughly 28% occurring once. This TCR came from a human patient who was an organ donor for intestinal transplantation. The material was alloreactive CD4+ T cells from a mixed lymphocyte reaction culture, obtained before transplantation. Documented subset: CFSE-low proliferating T cells sorted from roughly 6-day pre-transplant mixed lymphocyte reaction (GvH or HvG direction). The gene calls are TRBV6-8 and TRBJ2-2; D is unresolved. CDR3 coding DNA: TGTGCCAGCAGTCCGTCAATCAACACCGGGGAGCTGTTTTTT. Protein: CASSPSINTGELFF.